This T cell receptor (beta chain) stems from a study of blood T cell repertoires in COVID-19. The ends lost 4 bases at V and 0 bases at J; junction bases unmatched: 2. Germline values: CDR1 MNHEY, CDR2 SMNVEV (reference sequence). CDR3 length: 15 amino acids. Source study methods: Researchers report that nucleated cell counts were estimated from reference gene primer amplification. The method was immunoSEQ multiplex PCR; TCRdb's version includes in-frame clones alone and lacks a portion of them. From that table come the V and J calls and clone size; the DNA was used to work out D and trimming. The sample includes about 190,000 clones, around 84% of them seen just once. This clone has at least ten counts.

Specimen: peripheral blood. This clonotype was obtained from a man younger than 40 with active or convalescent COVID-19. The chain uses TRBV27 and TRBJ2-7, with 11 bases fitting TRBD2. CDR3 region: CASSSTSGSSYEQYF. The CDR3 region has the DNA TGTGCCAGCAGTTCAACTAGCGGGAGCTCCTACGAGCAGTACTTC.